The sequence of this T cell receptor (beta chain) was determined in a study of T cells in Graves' hyperthyroidism and ophthalmopathy. Researchers amplified the TCR beta CDR3 regions from RNA transcripts. First-round RT-PCR targeting the TCR CDR3 was performed with the HTBI primer set. Each CDR3 protein gets one entry after TCRdb re-called the multiplex PCR reads with MiXCR. The top ten clones hold under 13% of a sample with some 27,000 distinct CDR3 sequences, nearly 45% of them seen once. CDR1 is LNHDA, CDR2 SQIVND, per germline (reference sequence). Trimming removed 4 bases from V and 12 bases from J, with 19 bases in between. This CDR3 has 13 amino acids. Study results and limitations: The majority of expanded thyroid clonotypes above 0.001 also appeared in blood. Ophthalmopathy got predicted by the model a median roughly 6.1 months before its onset.

As for this clonotype: Its antigen is not identified.

The sample taken for sequencing was blood. The clonotype originates from a woman aged 25 to 39 with Graves' hyperthyroidism. The rearrangement links TRBV19 to TRBJ2-7; possibly TRBD2 for D (7 bases). The chain's CDR3 is CASSTGDSGPRYF. For the CDR3, the DNA is TGTGCCAGTAGTACAGGGGATAGCGGGCCAAGGTACTTC.